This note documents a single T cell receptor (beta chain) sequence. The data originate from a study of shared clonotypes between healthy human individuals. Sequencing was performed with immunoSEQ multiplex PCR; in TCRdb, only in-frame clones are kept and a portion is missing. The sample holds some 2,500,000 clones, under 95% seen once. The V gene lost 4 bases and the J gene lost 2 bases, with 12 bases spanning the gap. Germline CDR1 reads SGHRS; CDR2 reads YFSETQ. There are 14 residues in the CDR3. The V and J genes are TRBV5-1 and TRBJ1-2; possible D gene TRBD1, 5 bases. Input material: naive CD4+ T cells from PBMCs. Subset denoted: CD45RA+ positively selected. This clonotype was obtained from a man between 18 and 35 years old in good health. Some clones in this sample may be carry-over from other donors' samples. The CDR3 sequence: CASSPLGDNYGYTF. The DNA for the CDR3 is TGCGCCAGCAGCCCGCTAGGGGACAACTATGGCTACACCTTC.